One sample yielded the 23 T cell receptor beta chains listed below, sequenced in a study of blood T cell repertoires in COVID-19. The assay was immunoSEQ multiplex PCR, and TCRdb's table has in-frame clones only and misses some. Here the sample spans 45,000 to 70,000 clones, about 91% being singletons. The sample was peripheral blood. The origin of the receptors is a woman aged 55-75 years with active or convalescent COVID-19.

J is TRBJ1-5 and V is TRBV28; TRBD1 agrees at 7 bases. The CDR3 consists of 14 residues. The V gene's germline CDR1 is MDHEN and CDR2 SYDVKM. Trimming at V came to 6 bases and at J to 1 base, leaving 3 bases not matched to a gene. CDR3 DNA sequence: TGTGCCAGCAGGCCAGGGGGGAGCAATCAGCCCCAGCATTTT. It codes for CASRPGGSNQPQHF.

This chain uses TRBV19 with TRBJ1-1; D may be TRBD1 (6 bases). Germline V gene data show CDR1 as LNHDA and CDR2 as SQIVND (reference sequence). Trimming stripped 0 bases from V and 1 base from J, with 9 bases between. The CDR3 length is 15 residues. The CDR3 loop reads CASSIDGTTNTEAFF. Written as DNA, the CDR3 is TGTGCCAGTAGTATAGACGGGACAACGAACACTGAAGCTTTCTTT.

V usage is TRBV11-3 and J usage is TRBJ2-1, with D possibly TRBD1 on 6 matching bases. The CDR3 sequence is 15 residues long. Germline V gene lookup returns CDR1 SGHNT and CDR2 YENEEA. V lost 3 bases and J 9 bases, leaving 18 bases between the germline ends. The DNA for the CDR3 is TGTGCCAGCAGCTTTGAGCTGGGGGCTGATGGTGAGCAGTTCTTC. Translation: CASSFELGADGEQFF.

The chain couples TRBV19 to TRBJ1-6; 9 bases fit TRBD1. Trimming took 5 bases from V and 7 from J; bases not matched to a gene: 9. This CDR3 has 16 residues. Germline-derived CDR1 and CDR2 are LNHDA and SQIVND (reference sequence). The CDR3 spells CASSEDRGSTNSPLHF. The CDR3 region has the DNA TGTGCCAGTAGTGAGGACAGGGGCAGTACCAATTCACCCCTCCACTTT.

V is TRBV10-3 and J is TRBJ1-5; TRBD1 matches at 8 bases. V was pared by 4 bases and J by 5 bases, with 4 bases of the junction left unmatched. The CDR3 runs to 14 residues. Looked up from germline, CDR1 is ENHRY and CDR2 is SYGVKD. DNA of the CDR3: TGTGCCATCAGTGTGGACAGGGACTATCAGCCCCAGCATTTT. This gives the protein CAISVDRDYQPQHF.

This chain connects TRBV4-3 to TRBJ2-1; D is possibly TRBD2 (6 bases). The CDR3 loop spans 18 amino acids. Trimming took 0 bases from V and 3 from J, leaving 18 bases between them. Germline CDR1 and CDR2: LGHNA and YSLEER. CDR3 bases: TGCGCCAGCAGCCAAGACTACGGGGGAGGCCCATTCTACAATGAGCAGTTCTTC. Its protein product is CASSQDYGGGPFYNEQFF.

V is TRBV28 and J is TRBJ1-2, with 12 bases matching TRBD1. Germline CDR1 and CDR2: MDHEN and SYDVKM. The CDR3 sequence is 13 residues long. V lost 7 bases, J lost 13 bases, and 10 bases stayed unmatched. The CDR3 sequence is CASNRDRGLPGTF. The CDR3 coding sequence is TGTGCCAGCAACCGGGACAGGGGGCTCCCCGGCACCTTC.

The table lists this clone with a few counts. The J gene is TRBJ2-7, the V gene TRBV4-1; no clear D. CDR3 length equals 13 residues. Germline-derived CDR1 and CDR2 are MGHRA and YSYEKL. Trimming stripped 2 bases from V and 2 bases from J, with 7 bases between. DNA of the CDR3: TGCGCCAGCAGCCAACGAGGTCCCTACGAGCAGTACTTC. This encodes CASSQRGPYEQYF.

The chain's CDR3 is CASTADRGSVSGELFF. CDR3 nucleotides: TGTGCCAGCACCGCGGACAGGGGGTCAGTCAGCGGGGAGCTGTTTTTT. The V call is TRBV28, the J call TRBJ2-2; 10 bases align to TRBD1. V shed 7 bases and J 7 bases; nucleotides not matched to a gene: 12. The length of the CDR3 is 16 residues. Germline values: CDR1 MDHEN, CDR2 SYDVKM. Drawing the rest from reference TRBV28 and TRBJ2-2, the complete variable domain is DVKVTQSSRYLVKRTGEKVFLECVQDMDHENMFWYRQDPGLGLRLIYFSYDVKMKEKGDIPEGYSVSREKKERFSLILESASTNQTSMYLCASTADRGSVSGELFFGEGSRLTVL.

J is TRBJ1-6 and V is TRBV19; 7 bases are a match to TRBD1. Germline V gives CDR1 LNHDA, CDR2 SQIVND (reference sequence). The CDR3 extends over 13 amino acids. V gave up 8 bases and J gave up 7 bases; unmatched junction bases: 5. CDR3 loop: CASGDSANSPLHF. CDR3 nucleotides: TGTGCCAGTGGGGACAGCGCAAATTCACCCCTCCACTTT.

The chain has TRBV19 and TRBJ1-6; 7 bases map to TRBD1. V lost 4 bases to trimming and J lost 5 bases; unmatched junction nucleotides: 2. CDR1 LNHDA and CDR2 SQIVND come from the germline V gene (reference sequence). This CDR3 has 14 amino acids. The CDR3 coding sequence is TGTGCCAGTAGTAGCAGGGGGAATAATTCACCCCTCCACTTT. Translated: CASSSRGNNSPLHF. Complete variable domain (other parts from reference TRBV19 and TRBJ1-6): DGGITQSPKYLFRKEGQNVTLSCEQNLNHDAMYWYRQDPGQGLRLIYYSQIVNDFQKGDIAEGYSVSREKKESFPLTVTSAQKNPTAFYLCASSSRGNNSPLHFGNGTRLTVT.

This sequence joins TRBV28 and TRBJ1-1; the match to TRBD1 covers 7 bases. V shed 5 bases and J 4 bases; nucleotides not matched to a gene: 13. Germline V gives CDR1 MDHEN, CDR2 SYDVKM. This CDR3 comprises 16 residues. Here the CDR3 DNA reads TGTGCCAGCAGTCGGGACAGAGAGGCCTCGGGCACTGAAGCTTTCTTT. It is translated as CASSRDREASGTEAFF. Together with reference TRBV28 and TRBJ1-1, the CDR3 gives the full variable domain: DVKVTQSSRYLVKRTGEKVFLECVQDMDHENMFWYRQDPGLGLRLIYFSYDVKMKEKGDIPEGYSVSREKKERFSLILESASTNQTSMYLCASSRDREASGTEAFFGQGTRLTVV.

The chain carries TRBV4-2 and TRBJ1-2; no firm D call. Germline CDR1 reads LGHNA; CDR2 reads YNFKEQ. This CDR3 spans 13 amino acids. Trimming stripped 4 bases from V and 2 bases from J, with 8 bases between. DNA of the CDR3: TGTGCCAGCAGCCGGGCGGGGAACTATGGCTACACCTTC. It translates to CASSRAGNYGYTF.

The rearrangement joins TRBV6-5 to TRBJ1-6, with TRBD1 as a possible D gene (6 bases). The CDR3 is 16 residues long. Trimming pared 4 bases from V and 4 bases from J, leaving 14 bases between. Germline assignment: CDR1 MNHEY and CDR2 SVGAGI. Here the CDR3 DNA reads TGTGCCAGCAGTTTCGACAGGCCAAATTATAATTCACCCCTCCACTTT. This codes for CASSFDRPNYNSPLHF.

The chain has TRBV9 and TRBJ2-1, with 7 bases matching TRBD1. V gave up 7 bases and J gave up 0 bases; unmatched junction bases: 1. Per germline, CDR1 SGDLS and CDR2 YYNGEE. The CDR3 has 13 residues. CDR3 sequence: CASGDSSYNEQFF. The CDR3 DNA is TGTGCCAGCGGGGACAGCTCCTACAATGAGCAGTTCTTC.

The chain carries TRBV3-1 (or the pseudogene TRBV3-2) and TRBJ1-1; 8 bases are a match to TRBD1. Germline V gene sequence: CDR1 LGHDT, CDR2 YNNKEL (reference sequence). CDR3 length: 18 amino acids. The ends lost 3 bases at V and 2 bases at J; junction bases unmatched: 14. CDR3 sequence reads: CASSHDGQGAWGNTEAFF. The CDR3 DNA is TGTGCCAGCAGCCATGATGGCCAGGGGGCGTGGGGTAACACTGAAGCTTTCTTT.

This chain links TRBV7-9 with TRBJ2-7; 7 bases line up with TRBD2. Germline V lookup: CDR1 SEHNR, CDR2 FQNEAQ (reference sequence). With 8 bases clipped from V and 0 bases from J, the junction kept 7 bases outside the gene matches. The CDR3 spans 14 residues. The CDR3 here is CASDLGGSSYEQYF. In DNA form, the CDR3 reads TGTGCCAGCGACCTCGGGGGGAGCTCCTACGAGCAGTACTTC. Complete variable domain (other parts from reference TRBV7-9 and TRBJ2-7): DTGVSQNPRHKITKRGQNVTFRCDPISEHNRLYWYRQTLGQGPEFLTYFQNEAQLEKSRLLSDRFSAERPKGSFSTLEIQRTEQGDSAMYLCASDLGGSSYEQYFGPGTRLTVT.

The rearrangement joins TRBV11-1 to TRBJ1-1, with D possibly matching TRBD1 (6 bases). Per the germline V gene, CDR1 is SGHAT and CDR2 is FQDESV (reference sequence). CDR3 length: 14 amino acids. V lost 3 bases and J 0 bases, leaving 8 bases between the germline ends. This CDR3 reads CASSFGQLNTEAFF. DNA for the CDR3: TGTGCCAGCAGCTTTGGACAGTTGAACACTGAAGCTTTCTTT.

This chain joins TRBV7-9 and TRBJ1-5; the D gene is possibly TRBD1 (6 bases). V dropped 4 bases and J dropped 4 bases, with 8 bases sitting between them. Germline CDR1 reads SEHNR; CDR2 reads FQNEAQ (reference sequence). The CDR3 length is 13 residues. Written as DNA, the CDR3 is TGTGCCAGCAGCTCCCAGGGGAATCAGCCCCAGCATTTT. Its translation: CASSSQGNQPQHF.

This chain connects TRBV5-1 to TRBJ2-3, with a tentative D call TRBD1 (5 bases). The CDR3 is 17 amino acids. Germline CDR1 is SGHRS and CDR2 is YFSETQ. Trimming took off 4 bases at V and 0 bases at J, with 18 bases between the two ends. The CDR3 sequence is CASSPSTALPSTDTQYF. DNA of the CDR3: TGCGCCAGCAGCCCTTCGACAGCCCTACCTAGCACAGATACGCAGTATTTT.

The gene calls are TRBV28 and TRBJ2-7, with 7 positions matching TRBD1. Looked up from germline, CDR1 is MDHEN and CDR2 is SYDVKM. The V gene end was trimmed by 2 bases and the J gene end by 5 bases; junction bases not matched to a gene: 6. This CDR3 is 14 amino acids long. The CDR3 loop reads CASSLEQGLDEQYF. The CDR3 DNA sequence: TGTGCCAGCAGTTTAGAACAGGGGCTGGACGAGCAGTACTTC. Full variable domain (outside the CDR3, taken from reference TRBV28 and TRBJ2-7): DVKVTQSSRYLVKRTGEKVFLECVQDMDHENMFWYRQDPGLGLRLIYFSYDVKMKEKGDIPEGYSVSREKKERFSLILESASTNQTSMYLCASSLEQGLDEQYFGPGTRLTVT.

The V and J genes are TRBV5-6 and TRBJ1-5, with D unresolved. This CDR3 comprises 15 residues. Germline lookup yields CDR1 SGHDT and CDR2 YYEEEE. V was shortened by 5 bases and J by 1 base, with 13 bases between the two germline ends. CDR3 sequence: CASSRRGLSNQPQHF. The DNA for the CDR3 is TGTGCCAGCAGTCGACGGGGATTGAGCAATCAGCCCCAGCATTTT.

The chain employs TRBV9 and TRBJ2-7; tentatively, D is TRBD1 (5 bases). Per the germline V gene, CDR1 is SGDLS and CDR2 is YYNGEE. V lost 2 bases, J lost 3 bases, and 12 bases lay in between. The CDR3 runs to 14 residues. The CDR3 sequence is CASSVGQGLYEQYF. CDR3 sequence (DNA): TGTGCCAGCAGCGTCGGGCAGGGCCTCTACGAGCAGTACTTC.